This T cell receptor (beta chain) was captured by sequencing in a study of Graves' ophthalmopathy and Graves' hyperthyroidism. Among the hyperthyroidism patients, all were newly diagnosed, aged 18 to 65, with under 2 months' duration. This clonotype has ten or more counts. Amplifying from RNA transcripts, the study obtained TCR beta CDR3 regions. Following a first-round RT-PCR that used HTBI primers, a second-round multiplex PCR was carried out. A single record per CDR3 protein comes from TCRdb applying MiXCR to the multiplex PCR reads. The sample shows about 590,000 distinct CDR3 sequences, 35% to 45% of them seen only once. Per the germline V gene, CDR1 is SGHRS and CDR2 is YFSETQ. This CDR3 is 14 amino acids long. V trimming: 4 bases; J trimming: 6 bases; junction bases outside the gene matches: 6.

Material for sequencing was peripheral blood or thyroid tissue (not recorded which). This clonotype was obtained from an adult man with Graves' hyperthyroidism. J is TRBJ2-2 and V is TRBV5-1, with TRBD1 matching 7 bases. The CDR3 is CASSLSTGPGELFF. The CDR3 DNA follows: TGCGCCAGCAGCCTGTCGACAGGGCCCGGGGAGCTGTTTTTT.